The 32 T cell receptor beta chains given below trace back to one sample, sequenced in a study of T cells in Graves' hyperthyroidism and ophthalmopathy. From RNA transcripts, TCR beta CDR3 regions were amplified. With the HTBI primer set, the TCR CDR3 went through a first round of RT-PCR. TCRdb reprocessed the multiplex PCR reads via MiXCR and lists one record per CDR3 protein. The table has hundreds of thousands of distinct CDR3 sequences, approximately 24% seen once. What was sequenced was blood. The receptors were sampled from a woman aged 40 to 50 with Graves' ophthalmopathy.

V gene TRBV30 combines with J gene TRBJ2-2; D perhaps matches TRBD2 (6 bases). V shed 5 bases and J shed 1 base, with 11 bases lying between them. The CDR3 consists of 14 residues. Looked up from germline, CDR1 is GTSNPN and CDR2 is SVGIG (reference sequence). The CDR3 here is CAWFSGVNTGELFF. CDR3 nucleotide sequence: TGTGCCTGGTTTAGCGGAGTGAACACCGGGGAGCTGTTTTTT.

This rearrangement joins TRBV7-3 to TRBJ2-5; D unclear. V was pared by 3 bases and J by 3 bases, with 5 bases between. Germline lookup yields CDR1 SGHTA and CDR2 FQGTGA. This CDR3 contains 12 residues. This CDR3 is CASSFPKETQYF. The DNA of the CDR3 is TGTGCCAGCAGCTTTCCTAAAGAGACCCAGTACTTC.

The rearrangement uses TRBV11-1 and TRBJ2-2; a possible D gene is TRBD1 (6 bases). The CDR3 sequence is 16 residues long. Trimming removed 9 bases from V and 1 base from J, with 18 bases in between. Germline V CDR1 and CDR2: SGHAT, FQDESV (reference sequence). Here the CDR3 DNA reads TGTGCCAGTAGTCCCCTTCCGGGACAGAACACCGGGGAGCTGTTTTTT. The encoded protein is CASSPLPGQNTGELFF.

This clonotype has ten or more counts. The J gene is TRBJ2-2, the V gene TRBV27; D not resolved. This CDR3 is 13 amino acids long. CDR1 MNHEY and CDR2 SMNVEV come from the germline V gene (reference sequence). V dropped 2 bases and J dropped 7 bases, with 8 bases sitting between them. The CDR3 is CASSLRVGGELFF. The CDR3 DNA sequence: TGTGCCAGCAGTTTAAGGGTTGGCGGGGAGCTGTTTTTT.

This clonotype has a count of ten or more. The chain recombines TRBV28 with TRBJ2-5; the D gene could be TRBD1 or TRBD2 (5 bases each). V was trimmed by 2 bases and J by 3 bases, leaving 16 bases between them. CDR1 and CDR2 (germline): MDHEN, SYDVKM. The CDR3 is 16 amino acids. CDR3 nucleotides: TGTGCCAGCAGTTTAGTGGTGGGGACCTCCAAAGAGACCCAGTACTTC. It is translated as CASSLVVGTSKETQYF. The variable domain in full, completed from reference TRBV28 and TRBJ2-5, reads DVKVTQSSRYLVKRTGEKVFLECVQDMDHENMFWYRQDPGLGLRLIYFSYDVKMKEKGDIPEGYSVSREKKERFSLILESASTNQTSMYLCASSLVVGTSKETQYFGPGTRLLVL.

There are many counts of this clonotype. The V gene is TRBV12-3 or TRBV12-4, the J gene TRBJ2-7; tentatively, D is TRBD1 or TRBD2 (5 bases each). The length of the CDR3 is 15 residues. Trimming left V 6 bases short and J 6 bases short, with 21 bases between. DNA of the CDR3: TGTGCCAGCAGACCCAGTATGAGGGGATCCCCCGAGCAGTACTTC. Its protein is CASRPSMRGSPEQYF.

The table lists this clonotype with many counts. V usage is TRBV7-2 and J usage is TRBJ2-5; no clear D gene. CDR1 is SGHTA, CDR2 FQGNSA, per germline. The V end was cut by 2 bases, the J end by 5 bases, with 18 bases between. The length of the CDR3 is 16 residues. In DNA form, the CDR3 reads TGTGCCAGCAGCTTATTTCGGATAGGGTCCATGGAGACCCAGTACTTC. Translating it yields CASSLFRIGSMETQYF.

This clonotype was seen ten or more times. The V call is TRBV12-3 or TRBV12-4, the J call TRBJ2-7; TRBD2 agrees at 12 bases. The CDR3 sequence is 16 residues long. Losses at the gene ends were 4 bases for V and 4 bases for J; bases not matched to a gene: 8. The CDR3 nucleotides read TGTGCCAGCAGTTCGGGACTAGCGGGTGGTTTGTACGAGCAGTACTTC. Encoded protein: CASSSGLAGGLYEQYF.

The sample holds a few counts of this clonotype. The chain links TRBV6-5 to TRBJ2-2; the D gene is possibly TRBD2 (6 bases). Germline-derived CDR1 and CDR2 are MNHEY and SVGAGI. The CDR3 contains 14 residues. Trimming removed 2 bases at V and 7 bases at J, with 11 bases between. CDR3 amino acids: CASSYASEVGELFF. The CDR3 bases are TGTGCCAGCAGTTACGCTAGCGAGGTCGGGGAGCTGTTTTTT.

This clonotype was seen at least ten times. The chain uses TRBV10-3 and TRBJ2-5; tentative D call: TRBD2 (8 bases). The CDR3 sequence is 16 residues long. Trimming removed 11 bases from V and 5 bases from J, with 27 bases in between. Germline V gene lookup returns CDR1 ENHRY and CDR2 SYGVKD. In nucleotides, the CDR3 is TGTGCCGTCCAGGGACAGAGCGGGAGTGGCAGGGAGACCCAGTACTTC. It codes for CAVQGQSGSGRETQYF.

This clonotype was detected many times. This chain uses TRBV27 with TRBJ1-5; perhaps TRBD1 as D (6 bases). Germline-derived CDR1 and CDR2 are MNHEY and SMNVEV (reference sequence). The CDR3 is 15 amino acids. V dropped 6 bases and J dropped 0 bases, with 12 bases sitting between them. The CDR3 here is CASRGALYSNQPQHF. CDR3 DNA sequence: TGTGCCAGCAGGGGGGCCCTCTATAGCAATCAGCCCCAGCATTTT.

This clonotype was counted ten times or more. The V and J genes are TRBV11-2 and TRBJ1-2; TRBD1 is a possible D gene (5 bases). V was shortened by 4 bases and J by 0 bases, with 12 bases between the two germline ends. CDR1 and CDR2 from the germline V gene are SGHAT and FQNNGV. The CDR3 contains 15 residues. CDR3 coding DNA: TGTGCCAGCAGCTCCGGTACAGGAGCTAACTATGGCTACACCTTC. Its protein product is CASSSGTGANYGYTF.

For this clonotype: One junction end disagrees with the germline gene, perhaps due to a read error. The rearrangement joins TRBV10-3 to TRBJ2-7, with 8 bases that match TRBD2. Germline V lookup: CDR1 ENHRY, CDR2 SYGVKD. The CDR3 runs 15 residues. This chain's CDR3 is CAIRATWTSSYEQCF. The CDR3 DNA sequence: TGTGCCATCAGGGCCACATGGACTAGCTCCTACGAGCAGTGCTTC.

Here the CDR3 reads CASSVEVGQPQHF. Here the CDR3 DNA reads TGTGCCAGCAGTGTAGAAGTTGGACAGCCCCAGCATTTT. The chain links TRBV6-1 to TRBJ1-5, with D unresolved. CDR1 and CDR2 from the germline V gene are MNHNS and SASEGT. Trimming took 4 bases from V and 7 from J, leaving 11 bases between them. This CDR3 region has 13 residues.

The gene calls are TRBV25-1 and TRBJ1-2; D not certain. Trimming removed 4 bases from V and 8 bases from J, with 17 bases in between. Germline CDR1 MGHDK, CDR2 SYGVNS. This CDR3 has 14 residues. The CDR3 nucleotides read TGTGCCAGCAGTGTAAGCACCTCGGGAGCCGGCTACACCTTC. Amino acid sequence: CASSVSTSGAGYTF.

This clonotype has ten or more counts. The rearrangement links TRBV5-1 to TRBJ1-1, with 7 bases matching TRBD1. There are 15 residues in the CDR3. The germline CDR1 and CDR2 sequences are SGHRS and YFSETQ. The trim removed 1 base at V and 1 base at J, leaving 4 bases unmatched. This chain's CDR3 is CASSLNSGGNTEAFF. The CDR3 region has the DNA TGCGCCAGCAGCTTGAACTCAGGGGGGAACACTGAAGCTTTCTTT.

V usage is TRBV4-1 and J usage is TRBJ1-6; D is unclear. The ends were cut back, 4 bases at V and 9 bases at J, with 25 bases in the middle. The CDR3 loop spans 18 amino acids. Germline CDR1 MGHRA, CDR2 YSYEKL. CDR3 DNA: TGCGCCAGCAGCCCGGCTGGAGATGGGGTTGACGAATTTTCACCCCTCCACTTT. Encoded protein: CASSPAGDGVDEFSPLHF.

This clonotype was found many times. The J gene is TRBJ2-2, the V gene TRBV24-1; D assignment may be TRBD1 or TRBD2 (5 bases each). Trimming took 3 bases from V and 0 from J, leaving 7 bases between them. CDR3 length: 15 amino acids. Germline V gene data show CDR1 as KGHDR and CDR2 as SFDVKD. In DNA form, the CDR3 reads TGTGCCACCAGTGATCCGGGACCGAACACCGGGGAGCTGTTTTTT. Protein sequence: CATSDPGPNTGELFF.

This clonotype showed up many times. One end of the junction is discordant with germline, which a read error may explain. The chain is built from TRBV11-2 and TRBJ2-7; 9 bases map to TRBD2. Germline-derived CDR1 and CDR2 are SGHAT and FQNNGV. The length of the CDR3 is 15 residues. The DNA for the CDR3 is TGTGCCAGCAGCTTAGATAGCGGGAGCGTCTACGGGCAGTACTTC. Amino acids: CASSLDSGSVYGQYF.

This clonotype came up many times. The chain is built from TRBV2 and TRBJ2-7; D is undetermined. This CDR3 contains 13 residues. Germline CDR1 SNHLY, CDR2 FYNNEI. Trimming stripped 2 bases from V and 4 bases from J, with 9 bases between. The CDR3 protein is CASSESVEYEQYF. Written as DNA, the CDR3 is TGTGCCAGCAGTGAATCAGTGGAATACGAGCAGTACTTC.

At least ten counts were recorded for this clonotype. This chain connects TRBV28 to TRBJ2-7; possibly TRBD1 for D (6 bases). This CDR3 is 12 amino acids long. Trimming removed 8 bases at V and 2 bases at J, with 10 bases between. The germline CDR1 and CDR2 sequences are MDHEN and SYDVKM. The CDR3 loop is CASLQGPYEQYF. DNA for the CDR3: TGTGCCAGCCTACAGGGTCCCTACGAGCAGTACTTC.

This clonotype has ten or more counts. This sequence joins TRBV5-4 and TRBJ2-7; 9 nucleotides align to TRBD1. Germline CDR1 is SGHNT and CDR2 is YYREEE (reference sequence). J gave up 4 bases and V 3 bases, and 5 bases lay outside the gene matches. The CDR3 sequence is 14 residues long. CDR3 DNA: TGTGCCAGCAGCTATAACAGGGGGCGATACGAGCAGTACTTC. This sequence encodes CASSYNRGRYEQYF.

As DNA, the CDR3 is TGTGCCAGCAGTACCAGGGGAAATGGCTACACCTTC. As protein: CASSTRGNGYTF. This chain uses TRBV6-1 with TRBJ1-2; possibly TRBD1 for D (6 bases). Trimming left V 5 bases short and J 6 bases short, with 10 bases between. Germline V gives CDR1 MNHNS, CDR2 SASEGT. This CDR3 spans 12 amino acids.

V gene TRBV20-1 combines with J gene TRBJ1-1; tentatively, D is TRBD1 (5 bases). The V end was cut by 5 bases, the J end by 7 bases, with 14 bases between. The CDR3 consists of 12 residues. Germline-derived CDR1 and CDR2 are DFQATT and SNEGSKA (reference sequence). CDR3 loop: CSAGRGDVEAFF. In DNA, the CDR3 is TGCAGTGCTGGGCGGGGGGACGTTGAAGCTTTCTTT.

This clonotype was detected many times. J is TRBJ2-2 and V is TRBV12-3 or TRBV12-4, with D tentatively TRBD1 (5 bases). The CDR3 length is 14 residues. The V end lost 3 bases, the J end lost 1 base, and 6 bases lay between the germline ends. The CDR3 sequence: CASSFQGNTGELFF. CDR3 DNA sequence: TGTGCCAGCAGTTTTCAGGGGAACACCGGGGAGCTGTTTTTT.

This clonotype was observed many times. CDR3 sequence reads: CASSQQWLAGEGAKNIQYF. CDR3 in DNA: TGCGCCAGCAGCCAACAATGGCTAGCGGGAGAAGGGGCCAAAAACATTCAGTACTTC. This chain uses TRBV4-1 with TRBJ2-4, with 10 bases aligning to TRBD2. Germline trimming cut 2 bases from V and 1 base from J; bases unmatched to any gene: 11. The CDR3 contains 19 residues. Germline V gene sequence: CDR1 MGHRA, CDR2 YSYEKL.

The rearrangement joins TRBV6-1 to TRBJ1-5; D is possibly TRBD1 (5 bases). The CDR3 extends over 16 amino acids. Germline CDR1 is MNHNS and CDR2 is SASEGT. Trimming pared 8 bases from V and 0 bases from J, leaving 17 bases between. CDR3 loop: CASGRAGGNSNQPQHF. In DNA form, the CDR3 reads TGTGCCAGCGGTAGAGCGGGGGGGAATAGCAATCAGCCCCAGCATTTT.

On this clonotype itself: No conserved phenylalanine or tryptophan is present at the end of the CDR3, so a read error is the likely explanation. This chain uses TRBV29-1 with TRBJ2-7, with D tentatively TRBD2 (5 bases). Deletions cut 1 base from V and 4 bases from J, with 23 bases between. Germline V gives CDR1 SQVTM, CDR2 ANQGSEA. CDR3 length: 17 residues. In nucleotides, the CDR3 is TGCAGCGTTGAAGTATTCCCGCAACTAGGAGCTCAGTACGAGCAGTACCTC. This codes for CSVEVFPQLGAQYEQYL.

This clonotype has at least ten counts. The chain uses TRBV30 and TRBJ2-2; D gene uncertain. With 2 bases removed from V and 0 bases from J, the gap between germline ends came to 7 bases. The germline V gene encodes CDR1 GTSNPN and CDR2 SVGIG (reference sequence). This CDR3 has 14 residues. CDR3 nucleotides: TGTGCCTGGAGTTGGACGTCGAACACCGGGGAGCTGTTTTTT. It yields the protein CAWSWTSNTGELFF.

This clonotype appeared many times. The chain links TRBV11-2 to TRBJ2-7; tentatively, D is TRBD2 (5 bases). The V gene's germline CDR1 is SGHAT and CDR2 FQNNGV. This CDR3 is 14 amino acids long. V was shortened by 5 bases and J by 3 bases, with 14 bases between the two germline ends. In nucleotides, the CDR3 is TGTGCCAGCAGCCGTCTGGGCGGGTACTACGAGCAGTACTTC. It specifies CASSRLGGYYEQYF.

The V gene is TRBV7-2, the J gene TRBJ1-2; TRBD1 is a possible D gene (6 bases). V lost 4 bases, J lost 6 bases, and 12 bases lay in between. The CDR3 consists of 13 residues. Germline V gene data show CDR1 as SGHTA and CDR2 as FQGNSA. The CDR3 here is CASSSPPGDGYTF. CDR3 sequence (DNA): TGTGCCAGCAGCTCACCACCAGGGGATGGCTACACCTTC.

This clonotype was found many times. The chain carries TRBV19 and TRBJ1-6; no clear D. V was trimmed by 6 bases and J by 10 bases, leaving 10 bases between them. The CDR3 totals 12 residues. Germline CDR1 and CDR2: LNHDA and SQIVND (reference sequence). The CDR3 reads CASSLEASPLHF. The CDR3 DNA reads TGTGCCAGTAGCTTGGAGGCATCACCCCTCCACTTT.